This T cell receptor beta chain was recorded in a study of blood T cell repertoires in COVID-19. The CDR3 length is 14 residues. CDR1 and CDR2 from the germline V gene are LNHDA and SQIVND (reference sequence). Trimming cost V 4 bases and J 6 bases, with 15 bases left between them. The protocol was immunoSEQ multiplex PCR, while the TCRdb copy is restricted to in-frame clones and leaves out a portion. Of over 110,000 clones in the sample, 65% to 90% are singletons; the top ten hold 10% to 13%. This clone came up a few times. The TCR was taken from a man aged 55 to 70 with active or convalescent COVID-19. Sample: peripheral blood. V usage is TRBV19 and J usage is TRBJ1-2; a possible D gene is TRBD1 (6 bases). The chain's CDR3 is CASSTHPQGDGYTF. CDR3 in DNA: TGTGCCAGTAGTACCCACCCACAGGGTGATGGCTACACCTTC.